These 29 T cell receptor beta chains share one sample of origin, sequenced in a study of blood T cell repertoires in COVID-19. Produced via immunoSEQ multiplex PCR; TCRdb's table is partial and in-frame only. The table records 200,000 to 250,000 clones, roughly 90% of them present only once. Sequenced input: peripheral blood. These receptors originate from a woman aged 60-75 years with acute or convalescent COVID-19.

In this sample, this clone turned up a few times. The J gene is TRBJ2-5, the V gene TRBV29-1; 8 bases map to TRBD2. Germline V gene sequence: CDR1 SQVTM, CDR2 ANQGSEA. The CDR3 length is 12 residues. With 6 bases clipped from V and 7 bases from J, the junction kept 7 bases outside the gene matches. The CDR3 region has the DNA TGCAGCGTACGGCGGAGCGGGGGGACCCAGTACTTC. Amino acid sequence: CSVRRSGGTQYF. Filled out from reference TRBV29-1 and TRBJ2-5, the complete variable domain reads SAVISQKPSRDICQRGTSLTIQCQVDSQVTMMFWYRQQPGQSLTLIATANQGSEATYESGFVIDKFPISRPNLTFSTLTVSNMSPEDSSIYLCSVRRSGGTQYFGPGTRLLVL.

This chain uses TRBV30 with TRBJ1-5, with 12 bases identical to TRBD1. Trimming removed 3 bases from V and 1 base from J; junction bases left unmatched: 1. Germline-derived CDR1 and CDR2 are GTSNPN and SVGIG (reference sequence). This CDR3 contains 15 residues. The CDR3 bases are TGTGCCTGGAGGGGACAGGGGGCCAGCAATCAGCCCCAGCATTTT. This sequence encodes CAWRGQGASNQPQHF.

The rearrangement uses TRBV15 and TRBJ1-6, with D possibly matching TRBD1 (6 bases). The V gene lost 0 bases and the J gene lost 8 bases, with 14 bases spanning the gap. Germline CDR1 reads LNHNV; CDR2 reads YYDKDF (reference sequence). The CDR3 totals 16 residues. CDR3 sequence (DNA): TGTGCCACCAGCAGAGATCAGGGGCGGGGGGATTCACCCCTCCACTTT. As protein: CATSRDQGRGDSPLHF. Full variable domain (remainder filled in from reference TRBV15 and TRBJ1-6): DAMVIQNPRYQVTQFGKPVTLSCSQTLNHNVMYWYQQKSSQAPKLLFHYYDKDFNNEADTPDNFQSRRPNTSFCFLDIRSPGLGDTAMYLCATSRDQGRGDSPLHFGNGTRLTVT.

The chain combines TRBV13 with TRBJ1-1; D perhaps matches TRBD1 (6 bases). Germline CDR1 PRHDT, CDR2 FYEKMQ (reference sequence). CDR3 length: 12 amino acids. The V end lost 1 base, the J end lost 9 bases, and 9 bases lay between the germline ends. CDR3 DNA sequence: TGTGCCAGCAGCTTAGCCAGGGGCAAAGCTTTCTTT. Translation: CASSLARGKAFF.

V is TRBV29-1 and J is TRBJ2-3, with D perhaps matching TRBD2 (6 bases). The ends were cut back, 7 bases at V and 8 bases at J, with 19 bases in the middle. The CDR3 contains 13 residues. In germline, CDR1 is SQVTM, CDR2 ANQGSEA. The CDR3 DNA sequence: TGCAGCGGGGGGACGGGAGAGGGGTCTACGCAGTATTTT. Translation gives CSGGTGEGSTQYF.

This clone was observed once. The chain couples TRBV7-2 to TRBJ2-7; 9 bases fit TRBD1. Germline values: CDR1 SGHTA, CDR2 FQGNSA. This CDR3 region has 14 residues. Trimming took 3 bases from V and 4 from J; bases not matched to a gene: 4. CDR3 coding DNA: TGTGCCAGCAGCTTGGGACAGGGAGATTACGAGCAGTACTTC. Translation gives CASSLGQGDYEQYF. Together with reference TRBV7-2 and TRBJ2-7, the CDR3 gives the full variable domain: GAGVSQSPSNKVTEKGKDVELRCDPISGHTALYWYRQSLGQGLEFLIYFQGNSAPDKSGLPSDRFSAERTGGSVSTLTIQRTQQEDSAVYLCASSLGQGDYEQYFGPGTRLTVT.

The CDR3 bases are TGTGCCAGCAGCCAGACCGGGACTAGCGGGATAGGGGAGACCCAGTACTTC. Its protein is CASSQTGTSGIGETQYF. The rearrangement uses TRBV14 and TRBJ2-5, with 13 bases identical to TRBD2. CDR1 is SGHDN and CDR2 is FVKESK in the germline V gene. V shed 3 bases and J 5 bases; nucleotides not matched to a gene: 9. The CDR3 sequence is 17 residues long.

This clone was detected once. This chain uses TRBV28 with TRBJ1-3; D gene uncertain. Germline V gene sequence: CDR1 MDHEN, CDR2 SYDVKM. The length of the CDR3 is 14 residues. V dropped 4 bases and J dropped 3 bases, with 10 bases sitting between them. For the CDR3, the DNA is TGTGCCAGCAGTTCGTTGGGAGATGGAAACACCATATATTTT. It codes for CASSSLGDGNTIYF.

This chain links TRBV2 with TRBJ2-3; D unclear. Deletions cut 7 bases from V and 4 bases from J, with 21 bases between. The CDR3 consists of 16 residues. Looked up from germline, CDR1 is SNHLY and CDR2 is FYNNEI. The CDR3 here is CASTAPRLPAADTQYF. The CDR3 DNA follows: TGTGCCAGCACGGCCCCGAGGCTACCCGCGGCAGATACGCAGTATTTT.

The CDR3 region has the DNA TGTGCCTGGAGGAGCGGAATAGGTGGCTACACCTTC. Its protein product is CAWRSGIGGYTF. J is TRBJ1-2 and V is TRBV30; no clear D gene. Per germline, CDR1 GTSNPN and CDR2 SVGIG (reference sequence). Between the trimmed V and J ends, which lost 3 bases and 7 bases, there was a span of 12 bases. The CDR3 contains 12 residues. Full variable domain (rest looked up from reference TRBV30 and TRBJ1-2): SQTIHQWPATLVQPVGSPLSLECTVEGTSNPNLYWYRQAAGRGLQLLFYSVGIGQISSEVPQNLSASRPQDRQFILSSKKLLLSDSGFYLCAWRSGIGGYTFGSGTRLTVV.

The rearrangement joins TRBV4-1 to TRBJ2-7, with TRBD1 matching over 12 bases. CDR1 is MGHRA, CDR2 YSYEKL, per germline. The CDR3 is made up of 15 amino acids. Unmatched junction bases numbered 9, after V lost 5 bases and J lost 7 bases. The DNA for the CDR3 is TGCGCCAGCAGCTTACTGGGACAGGGGGCAGGGGAGCAGTACTTC. It is translated as CASSLLGQGAGEQYF.

The genes are TRBV3-1 (or the pseudogene TRBV3-2) and TRBJ1-6; TRBD1 is a possible D gene (5 bases). Trimming took off 4 bases at V and 8 bases at J, with 12 bases between the two ends. The CDR3 contains 14 residues. The V gene's germline CDR1 is LGHDT and CDR2 YNNKEL (reference sequence). CDR3 amino acids: CASSPGGVHSPLHF. As DNA, the CDR3 is TGTGCCAGCAGCCCGGGAGGGGTTCATTCACCCCTCCACTTT.

The chain is built from TRBV20-1 and TRBJ1-2; TRBD1 matches 7 bases. V lost 8 bases and J lost 7; bases outside the gene matches: 7. The CDR3 is 11 residues long. The germline V gene encodes CDR1 DFQATT and CDR2 SNEGSKA (reference sequence). CDR3 coding DNA: TGCAGTACAACAGGGGTGGGTGGCTACACCTTC. Encoded protein: CSTTGVGGYTF.

The V gene is TRBV11-2, the J gene TRBJ1-4; possible D gene TRBD1, 6 bases. The CDR3 spans 16 residues. The V end lost 1 base, the J end lost 6 bases, and 15 bases lay between the germline ends. Germline CDR1 and CDR2: SGHAT and FQNNGV. CDR3 sequence (DNA): TGTGCCAGCAGCTTAGGGCCCCCTACAGGGTATGAAAAACTGTTTTTT. Residues: CASSLGPPTGYEKLFF.

V usage is TRBV27 and J usage is TRBJ2-7; a possible D gene is TRBD1 (6 bases). In germline, CDR1 is MNHEY, CDR2 SMNVEV (reference sequence). Trimming stripped 6 bases from V and 0 bases from J, with 21 bases between. The CDR3 is made up of 17 amino acids. The CDR3 nucleotides are TGTGCCAGCAGGCTCCTTTTTCCCCAGGGGCCCTCCTACGAGCAGTACTTC. Amino acids: CASRLLFPQGPSYEQYF.

The chain links TRBV2 to TRBJ1-1; TRBD1 is a possible D gene (6 bases). With 7 bases removed from V and 0 bases from J, the gap between germline ends came to 9 bases. The CDR3 runs to 13 residues. CDR1 and CDR2 (germline): SNHLY, FYNNEI. The chain's CDR3 is CASNRELNTEAFF. The CDR3 nucleotides are TGTGCCAGCAACAGGGAGCTGAACACTGAAGCTTTCTTT.

The J gene is TRBJ2-4, the V gene TRBV4-2, with TRBD2 matching over 7 bases. J was trimmed by 1 base and V by 0 bases; bases with no gene match: 6. CDR1 and CDR2 from the germline V gene are LGHNA and YNFKEQ. The CDR3 is 17 residues long. The CDR3 region is CASSQDFGRAAKNIQYF. DNA for the CDR3: TGTGCCAGCAGCCAAGATTTTGGGAGGGCGGCCAAAAACATTCAGTACTTC.

This clone was counted a single time. This chain uses TRBV28 with TRBJ2-7; D perhaps matches TRBD1 (6 bases). The CDR3 is 15 residues long. In germline, CDR1 is MDHEN, CDR2 SYDVKM. Trimming removed 3 bases from V and 3 bases from J, with 15 bases in between. The CDR3 is CASSLLGTLGYEQYF. DNA of the CDR3: TGTGCCAGCAGTTTGTTAGGGACACTTGGCTACGAGCAGTACTTC.

The genes are TRBV19 and TRBJ1-6, with D possibly TRBD1 on 5 matching bases. The CDR3 has 13 residues. Germline CDR1 and CDR2: LNHDA and SQIVND (reference sequence). Between the trimmed V and J ends, which lost 5 bases and 10 bases, there was a span of 12 bases. CDR3 in DNA: TGTGCCAGTAGTGATAGGGGAAACTCACCCCTCCACTTT. Its translation is CASSDRGNSPLHF.

The V call is TRBV7-2, the J call TRBJ1-1, with 7 bases matching TRBD1. Germline V gives CDR1 SGHTA, CDR2 FQGNSA. V was pared by 3 bases and J by 5 bases, with 9 bases of the junction left unmatched. This CDR3 contains 15 residues. CDR3 bases: TGTGCCAGCAGCTTCGGCACCGGGACAGTGACTGAAGCTTTCTTT. Encoded protein: CASSFGTGTVTEAFF.

This clone was seen a handful of times. The CDR3 is CASSRAPRQETQYF. CDR3 bases: TGTGCCAGCAGCCGAGCCCCTAGACAGGAGACCCAGTACTTC. This chain uses TRBV5-8 with TRBJ2-5, with D possibly matching TRBD1 (5 bases). Trimming cost V 4 bases and J 5 bases, with 15 bases left between them. Germline CDR1 and CDR2: SGHTS and YDEGEE. This CDR3 spans 14 amino acids.

Only one count was recorded for this clone. This rearrangement joins TRBV6-5 to TRBJ2-2, with 7 bases lining up with TRBD2. CDR3 size: 16 residues. Germline assignment: CDR1 MNHEY and CDR2 SVGAGI. After removal of 2 bases from V and 2 bases from J, the junction contained 5 bases not matched to a gene. The CDR3 DNA reads TGTGCCAGCAGTTACGCGGGAGCGGACAACACCGGGGAGCTGTTTTTT. Protein product: CASSYAGADNTGELFF.

The chain combines TRBV27 with TRBJ1-2; TRBD1 agrees at 10 bases. This CDR3 is 15 amino acids long. V trimming: 5 bases; J trimming: 4 bases; junction bases outside the gene matches: 7. Germline-derived CDR1 and CDR2 are MNHEY and SMNVEV (reference sequence). The CDR3 loop reads CASSTTGTGAYGYTF. The CDR3 DNA sequence: TGTGCCAGCAGTACCACCGGGACAGGGGCCTATGGCTACACCTTC.

The rearrangement uses TRBV5-6 and TRBJ2-2; 7 bases fit TRBD2. CDR1 and CDR2 (germline): SGHDT, YYEEEE. Trimming took 1 base from V and 6 from J; bases not matched to a gene: 18. This CDR3 contains 19 residues. The CDR3 bases are TGTGCCAGCAGCTTGTTGGTGGGGGTTGGCGGACTAGGTCCCGGGGAGCTGTTTTTT. It codes for CASSLLVGVGGLGPGELFF.

V gene TRBV30 combines with J gene TRBJ2-5, with D possibly matching TRBD2 (6 bases). The CDR3 spans 14 residues. Germline-derived CDR1 and CDR2 are GTSNPN and SVGIG (reference sequence). Trimming took off 0 bases at V and 6 bases at J, with 14 bases between the two ends. Written as DNA, the CDR3 is TGTGCCTGGAGTGTACATGGCGGGACGCAGACCCAGTACTTC. The encoded protein is CAWSVHGGTQTQYF.

V and J are TRBV11-2 and TRBJ2-3, with 8 bases matching TRBD2. The CDR3 runs 14 residues. Per the germline V gene, CDR1 is SGHAT and CDR2 is FQNNGV. With V trimmed by 1 base and J by 7 bases, 4 bases remained unmatched. The CDR3 here is CASSLAGGPNTQYF. The CDR3 DNA is TGTGCCAGCAGCTTAGCGGGAGGGCCCAATACGCAGTATTTT.

J is TRBJ1-1 and V is TRBV7-9; D unresolved. CDR3 length equals 16 residues. The V gene lost 5 bases and the J gene lost 4 bases, with 20 bases spanning the gap. The germline V gene has CDR1 SEHNR and CDR2 FQNEAQ (reference sequence). This chain's CDR3 is CASSLLKGESGTEAFF. As DNA, the CDR3 is TGTGCCAGCAGCCTCCTCAAGGGAGAGAGCGGCACTGAAGCTTTCTTT.

This clone was seen only once. V usage is TRBV29-1 and J usage is TRBJ2-1, with D possibly TRBD2 on 5 matching bases. The CDR3 has 12 residues. V was cut by 6 bases and J by 9 bases, with 15 bases left in between. Germline-derived CDR1 and CDR2 are SQVTM and ANQGSEA. The CDR3 loop is CSVALGGSEQFF. CDR3 nucleotides: TGCAGCGTGGCACTAGGAGGTAGTGAGCAGTTCTTC.

The genes are TRBV2 and TRBJ1-2; TRBD1 aligns across 7 bases. Germline V gene sequence: CDR1 SNHLY, CDR2 FYNNEI. V gave up 6 bases and J gave up 2 bases; unmatched junction bases: 9. This CDR3 has 15 amino acids. The CDR3 DNA is TGTGCCAGCAGGGAGACAGGGTTAATGAACTATGGCTACACCTTC. It specifies CASRETGLMNYGYTF.